This TCR beta chain was captured in a study of CD8+ T cells in alopecia areata. Study summary: The drug, oral tofacitinib, was given to treated patients at 5 to 10 mg twice daily.

Notes on the study in general: It was lesional scalp, especially alopecia totalis/universalis, that showed higher clonality than normal scalp. Within the top 100, expanded CD8+ clones significantly decreased with tofacitinib, as did scalp clonality. Amid tofacitinib therapy, many expanded lesional clones stayed present in scalp and blood.

CDR1 is MGHDK, CDR2 SYGVNS, per germline. Germline trimming cut 6 bases from V and 14 bases from J; bases unmatched to any gene: 18. The CDR3 contains 14 residues. Extraction and reverse transcription of RNA yielded cDNA as the sequencing template. The assay was immunoSEQ multiplex PCR, and TCRdb's table has in-frame clones only and misses some. This table holds some 180,000 clones, about 55% found once. This clone was observed a few times. Its antigen is not known. Treatment described: oral pan-JAK inhibitor, 5-10 mg twice daily. The sample was CD8+ T cells sorted from blood, taken at week 24, from a patient treated with tofacitinib. The TCR originated in a human donor with alopecia areata. This chain uses TRBV25-1 with TRBJ1-2; 7 bases map to TRBD1. CDR3 DNA sequence: TGTGCCAGCAGCGGTGGGACAGCCCCTCCCCTTGTTACCTTC. Residues: CASSGGTAPPLVTF.